Following are 25 T cell receptor beta chains from one sample sequenced in a study of blood T cell repertoires in COVID-19 (dated by TCRdb to the early 2020s). The method was the immunoSEQ multiplex PCR assay. TCRdb's version of the immuneACCESS table is confined to in-frame rearrangements and falls short of the full clone set. An unresolved V gene accounts for under half of the shortfall where checked; the remainder is of unknown origin. Counted in this sample were under 150,000 clones; 85% to 90% of them appeared once. Over 4% of the sample is held by the ten biggest clonotypes. Input material: peripheral blood. The receptors were gathered from a woman in her forties or fifties with acute or convalescent COVID-19.

The rearrangement links TRBV5-1 to TRBJ2-5; D perhaps matches TRBD1 (5 bases). Trimming removed 0 bases at V and 2 bases at J, with 11 bases between. This CDR3 region has 15 residues. CDR1 is SGHRS and CDR2 is YFSETQ in the germline V gene. CDR3 in amino acids: CASSLALAGQETQYF. The CDR3 nucleotides are TGCGCCAGCAGCTTGGCCCTGGCAGGGCAAGAGACCCAGTACTTC. The full variable domain, with the rest looked up from reference TRBV5-1 and TRBJ2-5, is KAGVTQTPRYLIKTRGQQVTLSCSPISGHRSVSWYQQTPGQGLQFLFEYFSETQRNKGNFPGRFSGRQFSNSRSEMNVSTLELGDSALYLCASSLALAGQETQYFGPGTRLLVL.

This chain links TRBV6-6 with TRBJ1-5; D not resolved. Germline-derived CDR1 and CDR2 are MNHNY and SVGAGI (reference sequence). There are 13 residues in the CDR3. V was pared by 5 bases and J by 4 bases, with 9 bases between. DNA of the CDR3: TGTGCCAGCAGTACCGGGATAAATCAGCCCCAGCATTTT. This translates into CASSTGINQPQHF.

The table lists this clone with a count of one. This sequence joins TRBV9 and TRBJ2-7; TRBD2 matches at 10 bases. Germline CDR1 reads SGDLS; CDR2 reads YYNGEE. Unmatched junction bases numbered 11, after V lost 1 base and J lost 7 bases. The CDR3 has 16 residues. The CDR3 sequence: CASSVFGTSDGEEQYF. In nucleotides, the CDR3 is TGTGCCAGCAGCGTATTCGGGACTAGCGATGGAGAAGAGCAGTACTTC. Combining the CDR3 with reference TRBV9 and TRBJ2-7 gives the whole variable domain DSGVTQTPKHLITATGQRVTLRCSPRSGDLSVYWYQQSLDQGLQFLIQYYNGEERAKGNILERFSAQQFPDLHSELNLSSLELGDSALYFCASSVFGTSDGEEQYFGPGTRLTVT.

The rearrangement uses TRBV5-4 and TRBJ2-1; the match to TRBD2 covers 7 bases. The CDR3 length is 15 residues. Trimming at V came to 0 bases and at J to 3 bases, leaving 3 bases not matched to a gene. Germline V lookup: CDR1 SGHNT, CDR2 YYREEE (reference sequence). The CDR3 region is CASSLAGGNYNEQFF. The CDR3 nucleotides read TGTGCCAGCAGCTTGGCGGGGGGTAACTACAATGAGCAGTTCTTC. The full variable domain, its missing parts supplied by reference TRBV5-4 and TRBJ2-1, is ETGVTQSPTHLIKTRGQQVTLRCSSQSGHNTVSWYQQALGQGPQFIFQYYREEENGRGNFPPRFSGLQFPNYSSELNVNALELDDSALYLCASSLAGGNYNEQFFGPGTRLTVL.

The rearrangement joins TRBV10-3 to TRBJ1-2; no definite D call. With 2 bases removed from V and 5 bases from J, the gap between germline ends came to 12 bases. This CDR3 has 14 amino acids. CDR1 ENHRY and CDR2 SYGVKD come from the germline V gene. For the CDR3, the DNA is TGTGCCATCAGTGAGAGGGAGGGATCATATGGCTACACCTTC. As protein: CAISEREGSYGYTF.

J is TRBJ1-2 and V is TRBV3-1 (or the pseudogene TRBV3-2); possible D gene TRBD1, 6 bases. CDR1 and CDR2 from the germline V gene are LGHDT and YNNKEL (reference sequence). V was shortened by 4 bases and J by 2 bases, with 14 bases between the two germline ends. The CDR3 sequence is 15 residues long. CDR3 in amino acids: CASSPDPDRNYGYTF. DNA for the CDR3: TGTGCCAGCAGCCCGGACCCCGACAGGAACTATGGCTACACCTTC.

The rearrangement joins TRBV28 to TRBJ1-2, with D perhaps matching TRBD1 (6 bases). The germline V gene has CDR1 MDHEN and CDR2 SYDVKM. The CDR3 is 14 residues long. Trimming left V 1 base short and J 8 bases short, with 14 bases between. The CDR3: CASSLSGAQAGYTF. CDR3 nucleotides: TGTGCCAGCAGTTTATCAGGGGCCCAGGCCGGCTACACCTTC.

The chain is built from TRBV28 and TRBJ1-2; D is unresolved. CDR3 length: 18 residues. Trimming removed 3 bases from V and 0 bases from J, with 20 bases in between. Germline CDR1 is MDHEN and CDR2 is SYDVKM. The CDR3 nucleotides are TGTGCCAGCAGTTTGTCGTTCTTTGGCGGGCAGACTAACTATGGCTACACCTTC. Protein product: CASSLSFFGGQTNYGYTF.

The rearrangement links TRBV6-1 to TRBJ1-2; D gene unclear. The germline V gene has CDR1 MNHNS and CDR2 SASEGT. The CDR3 runs 15 residues. V shed 2 bases and J shed 4 bases, with 14 bases lying between them. DNA for the CDR3: TGTGCCAGCAGTGAAATCTTCTTAGCGAGCTATGGCTACACCTTC. This encodes CASSEIFLASYGYTF.

This clone was detected only once. The chain couples TRBV12-3 or TRBV12-4 to TRBJ1-2, with 8 bases aligning to TRBD1. The CDR3 loop spans 12 amino acids. The V segment lost 5 bases and the J segment 8 bases; nucleotides outside the gene matches: 4. The CDR3, as DNA: TGTGCCAGCAGTCGGGACAGGAGCGGCTACACCTTC. It yields the protein CASSRDRSGYTF.

The chain has TRBV6-4 and TRBJ2-1; maybe TRBD1 (6 bases). The CDR3 extends over 15 amino acids. V lost 3 bases and J lost 3, with 12 bases in between. Germline V gives CDR1 MRHNA, CDR2 SNTAGT. The CDR3 coding sequence is TGTGCCAGCAGTGAACAGGGTGGACTCTACAATGAGCAGTTCTTC. It translates to CASSEQGGLYNEQFF.

Written as DNA, the CDR3 is TGCGCCAGCAGCCAAGGGGGAGTCCCCGGGGAAAAACTGTTTTTT. Translating it yields CASSQGGVPGEKLFF. The V and J genes are TRBV4-1 and TRBJ1-4; D remains ambiguous. V gave up 1 base and J gave up 8 bases, with 14 bases separating them. Germline V gives CDR1 MGHRA, CDR2 YSYEKL. The CDR3 is 15 amino acids.

A few counts support this clone. The chain carries TRBV10-3 and TRBJ2-7, with D possibly TRBD2 on 6 matching bases. CDR3 length: 14 amino acids. Trimming removed 3 bases from V and 1 base from J, with 10 bases in between. CDR1 and CDR2 from the germline V gene are ENHRY and SYGVKD. DNA of the CDR3: TGTGCCATCAGTGAAGTTGCGGGATCCTACGAGCAGTACTTC. Translated, it gives CAISEVAGSYEQYF.

This chain joins TRBV5-6 and TRBJ2-7, with D perhaps TRBD2 (5 bases). V lost 4 bases and J lost 4, with 21 bases in between. The CDR3 runs to 16 residues. Germline V lookup: CDR1 SGHDT, CDR2 YYEEEE. CDR3 nucleotides: TGTGCCAGCAGCGGGAACCTAGAGGGTTTAAGTTACGAGCAGTACTTC. Residues: CASSGNLEGLSYEQYF.

The V gene is TRBV5-1, the J gene TRBJ1-2; D not resolved. CDR1 is SGHRS and CDR2 is YFSETQ in the germline V gene. This CDR3 has 13 residues. Trimming left V 4 bases short and J 2 bases short, with 9 bases between. The CDR3 region has the DNA TGCGCCAGCAGCCTCGACGGGAACTATGGCTACACCTTC. This gives the protein CASSLDGNYGYTF.

This clone is a singleton in its sample. V is TRBV4-1 and J is TRBJ2-7; the D is unclear. Germline CDR1 is MGHRA and CDR2 is YSYEKL. V gave up 3 bases and J gave up 4 bases, with 16 bases separating them. The CDR3 length is 15 residues. This CDR3 is CASSQLEALGYEQYF. Written as DNA, the CDR3 is TGCGCCAGCAGCCAGCTGGAAGCCCTCGGGTACGAGCAGTACTTC.

This rearrangement joins TRBV12-3 or TRBV12-4 to TRBJ1-2; D is unresolved. V lost 4 bases to trimming and J lost 4 bases, with 10 bases between them. CDR3 length: 13 residues. In nucleotides, the CDR3 is TGTGCCAGCAGTTCTAGAGGGTCCTATGGCTACACCTTC. It yields the protein CASSSRGSYGYTF.

V is TRBV28 and J is TRBJ2-2; TRBD1 matches 8 bases. V shed 5 bases and J 2 bases; nucleotides not matched to a gene: 7. Germline V gene sequence: CDR1 MDHEN, CDR2 SYDVKM. The CDR3 contains 16 residues. CDR3 protein: CASSPQDRVNTGELFF. CDR3 sequence (DNA): TGTGCCAGCAGTCCCCAGGACAGGGTAAACACCGGGGAGCTGTTTTTT. The variable domain in full, with the rest retrieved from reference TRBV28 and TRBJ2-2, is DVKVTQSSRYLVKRTGEKVFLECVQDMDHENMFWYRQDPGLGLRLIYFSYDVKMKEKGDIPEGYSVSREKKERFSLILESASTNQTSMYLCASSPQDRVNTGELFFGEGSRLTVL.

V is TRBV2 and J is TRBJ1-5; 8 nucleotides align to TRBD1. CDR1 and CDR2 (germline): SNHLY, FYNNEI. V trimming: 6 bases; J trimming: 9 bases; junction bases outside the gene matches: 7. This CDR3 region has 13 residues. DNA of the CDR3: TGTGCCAGCAGGAGACAGGGGCAGAGGCCCCAGCATTTT. Its protein is CASRRQGQRPQHF.

J is TRBJ2-2 and V is TRBV18; D uncertain. The length of the CDR3 is 15 residues. Germline-derived CDR1 and CDR2 are KGHSH and LQKENI. V lost 6 bases and J lost 0, with 11 bases in between. The CDR3: CASSPFETNTGELFF. Written as DNA, the CDR3 is TGTGCCAGCTCTCCTTTCGAGACGAACACCGGGGAGCTGTTTTTT.

The chain combines TRBV24-1 with TRBJ1-2; D is perhaps TRBD1 (6 bases). In germline, CDR1 is KGHDR, CDR2 SFDVKD. The CDR3 is 18 amino acids. Trimming removed 3 bases from V and 6 bases from J, with 25 bases in between. CDR3 residues: CATSDLAHLPRQVHGYTF. In DNA form, the CDR3 reads TGTGCCACCAGTGATCTGGCCCATTTGCCCCGACAGGTACATGGCTACACCTTC.

This sequence joins TRBV19 and TRBJ1-1; D not resolved. The V end was cut by 6 bases, the J end by 0 bases, with 2 bases between. The CDR3 loop spans 11 amino acids. Germline V gene sequence: CDR1 LNHDA, CDR2 SQIVND (reference sequence). The CDR3 spells CASSMNTEAFF. The CDR3 DNA reads TGTGCCAGTAGCATGAACACTGAAGCTTTCTTT.

The chain employs TRBV6-1 and TRBJ2-1; no firm D call. This CDR3 has 14 amino acids. V lost 1 base to trimming and J lost 1 base, with 5 bases between them. CDR1 is MNHNS, CDR2 SASEGT, per germline. The CDR3 DNA reads TGTGCCAGCAGTGAAGGGGCTTCCTACAATGAGCAGTTCTTC. Encoded protein: CASSEGASYNEQFF.

The rearrangement links TRBV7-8 to TRBJ1-6, with 8 bases that match TRBD1. The CDR3 is 16 amino acids. The V gene's germline CDR1 is SGHVS and CDR2 FQNEAQ. With V trimmed by 5 bases and J by 7 bases, 10 bases remained unmatched. CDR3 bases: TGTGCCAGCAGCCACCGCCAGGCAGGGGGCAATTCACCCCTCCACTTT. This encodes CASSHRQAGGNSPLHF.

The J gene is TRBJ2-2, the V gene TRBV6-6; weak D call: TRBD1 (7 bases). CDR1 and CDR2 (germline): MNHNY, SVGAGI (reference sequence). V was shortened by 5 bases and J by 4 bases, with 23 bases between the two germline ends. The CDR3 totals 18 residues. Here the CDR3 reads CASSPQGWLATRTGELFF. The CDR3 DNA sequence: TGTGCCAGCAGTCCACAGGGGTGGCTAGCGACCCGCACCGGGGAGCTGTTTTTT.